Shown below are 18 T cell receptor beta chains from a single sample sequenced in a study of blood T cell repertoires in COVID-19. The repertoire was sequenced with immunoSEQ multiplex PCR; TCRdb's copy has only in-frame clones and lacks some. Found here are over 250,000 clones, over 75% of them singletons; the top ten hold 13%. Material: peripheral blood. The receptors originated from a human donor in a cohort sampled during active COVID-19.

The chain uses TRBV4-2 and TRBJ2-7, with 13 bases aligning to TRBD2. The CDR3 spans 16 residues. Germline V gene lookup returns CDR1 LGHNA and CDR2 YNFKEQ. Trimming at V came to 5 bases and at J to 5 bases, leaving 9 bases not matched to a gene. CDR3 in DNA: TGTGCCAGCAGCAACCGAGGGACTAGCGGGAATGACGAGCAGTACTTC. This encodes CASSNRGTSGNDEQYF.

The genes are TRBV5-1 and TRBJ1-1, with TRBD1 identical over 7 bases. This CDR3 is built from 13 residues. J lost 1 base, V lost 4 bases, and 1 base had no gene match. The V gene's germline CDR1 is SGHRS and CDR2 YFSETQ. The CDR3 here is CASSGQENTEAFF. CDR3 sequence (DNA): TGCGCCAGCAGCGGACAGGAGAACACTGAAGCTTTCTTT.

The V and J genes are TRBV30 and TRBJ2-7; 8 bases match TRBD1. From germline, CDR1 is GTSNPN and CDR2 SVGIG (reference sequence). This CDR3 is built from 13 residues. V was pared by 6 bases and J by 5 bases, with 9 bases of the junction left unmatched. The chain's CDR3 is CACKRTGYHEQYF. CDR3 DNA: TGTGCCTGCAAAAGGACAGGGTACCACGAGCAGTACTTC.

The V gene is TRBV5-1, the J gene TRBJ2-1; TRBD2 agrees at 8 bases. The length of the CDR3 is 15 residues. The germline V gene has CDR1 SGHRS and CDR2 YFSETQ. Trimming took 3 bases from V and 8 from J; bases not matched to a gene: 10. The CDR3 sequence is CASSSGGALFDEQFF. The CDR3 DNA is TGCGCCAGCAGCTCCGGGGGGGCGTTATTCGATGAGCAGTTCTTC.

The rearrangement uses TRBV2 and TRBJ1-2; D not resolved. This CDR3 contains 14 residues. V dropped 1 base and J dropped 4 bases, with 10 bases sitting between them. CDR1 is SNHLY, CDR2 FYNNEI, per germline. In DNA form, the CDR3 reads TGTGCCAGCAGTGAAGGAGGCTTCGTCTATGGCTACACCTTC. Its translation: CASSEGGFVYGYTF.

The chain is built from TRBV5-1 and TRBJ2-6; D is uncertain. The germline gives CDR1 SGHRS, CDR2 YFSETQ. The CDR3 is made up of 15 amino acids. The V end was cut by 0 bases, the J end by 2 bases, with 6 bases between. This CDR3 reads CASSLGHPGANVLTF. The CDR3 DNA is TGCGCCAGCAGCTTGGGACATCCTGGGGCCAACGTCCTGACTTTC.

The V gene is TRBV7-9, the J gene TRBJ1-5, with TRBD1 matching 9 bases. With 4 bases clipped from V and 6 bases from J, the junction kept 4 bases outside the gene matches. Per the germline V gene, CDR1 is SEHNR and CDR2 is FQNEAQ (reference sequence). The CDR3 is 14 residues long. CDR3 in amino acids: CASSWGQGAQPQHF. In DNA form, the CDR3 reads TGTGCCAGCAGCTGGGGACAGGGTGCTCAGCCCCAGCATTTT. The full variable domain, its missing parts supplied by reference TRBV7-9 and TRBJ1-5, is DTGVSQNPRHKITKRGQNVTFRCDPISEHNRLYWYRQTLGQGPEFLTYFQNEAQLEKSRLLSDRFSAERPKGSFSTLEIQRTEQGDSAMYLCASSWGQGAQPQHFGDGTRLSIL.

This clone came up once. The chain recombines TRBV6-5 with TRBJ2-7; no firm D call. Germline V lookup: CDR1 MNHEY, CDR2 SVGAGI. The CDR3 is 11 amino acids. The ends were cut back, 8 bases at V and 2 bases at J, with 7 bases in the middle. The DNA for the CDR3 is TGTGCCAGCGCAGGCCCCTACGAGCAGTACTTC. Amino acid sequence: CASAGPYEQYF.

The CDR3: CASSPPMGQGETQYF. CDR3 nucleotides: TGTGCCAGCTCACCACCGATGGGGCAGGGGGAGACCCAGTACTTC. The rearrangement links TRBV18 to TRBJ2-5; maybe TRBD1 (6 bases). The V and J ends lost 0 bases and 5 bases respectively, with 13 bases between them. This CDR3 comprises 15 residues. CDR1 is KGHSH, CDR2 LQKENI, per germline. The whole variable domain, filled in from reference TRBV18 and TRBJ2-5, reads NAGVMQNPRHLVRRRGQEARLRCSPMKGHSHVYWYRQLPEEGLKFMVYLQKENIIDESGMPKERFSAEFPKEGPSILRIQQVVRGDSAAYFCASSPPMGQGETQYFGPGTRLLVL.

V and J are TRBV29-1 and TRBJ2-2; tentative D call: TRBD2 (5 bases). CDR1 and CDR2 from the germline V gene are SQVTM and ANQGSEA. V gave up 4 bases and J gave up 10 bases, with 16 bases separating them. This CDR3 is 13 amino acids long. The CDR3 region is CSVGEPNYVELFF. The CDR3 nucleotides are TGCAGCGTTGGGGAGCCAAATTACGTGGAGCTGTTTTTT.

This clone was counted only a few times. The rearrangement links TRBV9 to TRBJ1-1; 8 nucleotides match TRBD1. J lost 0 bases, V lost 4 bases, and 5 bases had no gene match. The CDR3 runs to 15 residues. Germline CDR1 SGDLS, CDR2 YYNGEE. The CDR3 spells CASSPRQGMNTEAFF. In DNA form, the CDR3 reads TGTGCCAGCAGCCCCAGACAGGGGATGAACACTGAAGCTTTCTTT.

The rearrangement uses TRBV5-1 and TRBJ1-1, with 8 bases lining up with TRBD1. CDR3 length: 13 residues. With 5 bases clipped from V and 4 bases from J, the junction kept 4 bases outside the gene matches. CDR1 and CDR2 from the germline V gene are SGHRS and YFSETQ. The CDR3 here is CASSFTGGTEAFF. The CDR3 DNA reads as TGCGCCAGCAGTTTTACAGGGGGCACTGAAGCTTTCTTT.

A note on this clone: Other DNA sequences in the sample encode the same CDR3. This chain uses TRBV18 with TRBJ2-1, with 13 positions matching TRBD2. The trim removed 6 bases at V and 6 bases at J, leaving 8 bases unmatched. This CDR3 comprises 16 residues. Germline CDR1 KGHSH, CDR2 LQKENI. The CDR3 is CASSPPGLAGSNEQFF. CDR3 DNA sequence: TGTGCCAGCTCCCCCCCGGGACTAGCGGGAAGCAATGAGCAGTTCTTC.

The chain carries TRBV19 and TRBJ2-3; 7 bases are a match to TRBD2. Germline loops: CDR1 LNHDA, CDR2 SQIVND (reference sequence). CDR3 size: 14 residues. With V trimmed by 4 bases and J by 3 bases, 4 bases remained unmatched. CDR3 bases: TGTGCCAGTAGTAACCGACTAGCTACAGATACGCAGTATTTT. Its translation is CASSNRLATDTQYF.

The chain is built from TRBV5-1 and TRBJ2-7; maybe TRBD1 (5 bases). The CDR3 sequence is 16 residues long. The V gene lost 0 bases and the J gene lost 6 bases, with 19 bases spanning the gap. Germline lookup yields CDR1 SGHRS and CDR2 YFSETQ. CDR3 sequence reads: CASSLDNRQEGGEQYF. CDR3 bases: TGCGCCAGCAGCTTGGATAACAGGCAAGAAGGCGGCGAGCAGTACTTC.

In this sample, this clone turned up once. The chain carries TRBV6-5 and TRBJ2-5; 11 nucleotides match TRBD2. The CDR3 is 15 amino acids. Germline CDR1 and CDR2: MNHEY and SVGAGI. V dropped 6 bases and J dropped 2; count of bases not matched to a gene: 5. The CDR3 is CASRPGLADQETQYF. CDR3 coding DNA: TGTGCCAGCAGACCGGGACTAGCGGATCAAGAGACCCAGTACTTC.

Note on this clone: This sample also contains other DNA sequences that code for the same CDR3. The rearrangement joins TRBV11-2 to TRBJ2-7; D perhaps matches TRBD1 (6 bases). Trimming cost V 6 bases and J 4 bases, with 10 bases left between them. The CDR3 loop spans 12 amino acids. Germline CDR1 is SGHAT and CDR2 is FQNNGV. CDR3 residues: CASSPTGYEQYF. The CDR3 DNA is TGTGCCAGCAGTCCGACAGGATACGAGCAGTACTTC.

This clone was observed a single time. The chain joins TRBV29-1 to TRBJ1-1; 7 nucleotides match TRBD1. Germline lookup yields CDR1 SQVTM and CDR2 ANQGSEA. V gave up 7 bases and J gave up 0 bases; unmatched junction bases: 2. This CDR3 region has 12 residues. The CDR3 protein is CSGTGVNTEAFF. The CDR3 nucleotides read TGCAGCGGAACAGGGGTGAACACTGAAGCTTTCTTT.